A selection of T cell receptor beta chains follows, all from one sample in a study of identical twins. TCRdb re-derived calls from the 5' RACE reads in MiXCR, one entry per CDR3 protein. The sample includes roughly 770,000 distinct CDR3 sequences, around a sixth seen only once; the top ten take over 10%. This sample was also put to use in a study of T cells expressing NK-cell markers.

The sequenced sample was PBMCs. Source of these receptors: a woman under 30 in good health. CDR3s include the opening cysteine and the closing phenylalanine or tryptophan. The order of the fields is J gene, clone size, V gene, D gene, CDR3 DNA, CDR3 protein. D genes are given only for firm matches. A clone size is listed for some rows: how often the clone was seen (once, few, many), or a class if it is expanded.

J: TRBJ1-5
size: few
V: TRBV20-1
D: -
DNA: TGCAGTGCTAGGGTACCCGGGGATCAGCCCCAGCATTTT
CDR3: CSARVPGDQPQHF

J: TRBJ2-1
size: -
V: TRBV5-6
D: TRBD2
DNA: TGTGCCAGCAGCAAAGGCGGACTAGCGGGGGACAATGAGCAGTTCTTC
CDR3: CASSKGGLAGDNEQFF

J: TRBJ2-7
size: -
V: TRBV7-2
D: -
DNA: TGTGCCAGCAGCCTTCAGGCCTCGGCGACCTACGAGCAGTACTTC
CDR3: CASSLQASATYEQYF

J: TRBJ1-6
size: -
V: TRBV7-9
D: -
DNA: TGTGCCAGCATCGAAGGGGAGGGAGGGAATTCACCCCTCCACTTT
CDR3: CASIEGEGGNSPLHF

J: TRBJ2-1
size: -
V: TRBV7-2
D: TRBD2
DNA: TGTGCCAGCAGCGCAGGGGTTTTGGCGGGGGGCCGGGGGGAGCAGTTCTTC
CDR3: CASSAGVLAGGRGEQFF

J: TRBJ2-2
size: few
V: TRBV7-2
D: -
DNA: TGTGCCAGCAGCTTTTGGGGCGCGGACCCCGGGGAGCTGTTTTTT
CDR3: CASSFWGADPGELFF

J: TRBJ2-3
size: -
V: TRBV12-3/TRBV12-4
D: TRBD2
DNA: TGTGCCAGCAGTCCGCCGGGCGGGGGGCTTCGAGATACGCAGTATTTT
CDR3: CASSPPGGGLRDTQYF

J: TRBJ2-7
size: -
V: TRBV7-9
D: TRBD2
DNA: TGTGCCAGCAGCTTAGTCCCTAGCGGGAGCACCTACGAGCAGTACTTC
CDR3: CASSLVPSGSTYEQYF

J: TRBJ2-7
size: many
V: TRBV6-5
D: TRBD2
DNA: TGTGCCAGCAGTTACTCGGTAGCGGGGGGGCCGTACGAGCAGTACTTC
CDR3: CASSYSVAGGPYEQYF

J: TRBJ1-1
size: -
V: TRBV20-1
D: -
DNA: TGCAGTGCTTGGGACAAGACTGAAGCTTTCTTT
CDR3: CSAWDKTEAFF

J: TRBJ2-3
size: few
V: TRBV20-1
D: TRBD2
DNA: TGCAGTGCCGACCAGCGGGGATTCACAGATACGCAGTATTTT
CDR3: CSADQRGFTDTQYF

J: TRBJ2-1
size: few
V: TRBV7-9
D: TRBD2
DNA: TGTGCCAGCAGCTTGAGGGAGGGGACCTACAATGAGCAGTTCTTC
CDR3: CASSLREGTYNEQFF

J: TRBJ2-5
size: few
V: TRBV12-3/TRBV12-4
D: TRBD2
DNA: TGTGCCAGCAAAGCGGGGGGGCACTGGGAGACCCAGTACTTC
CDR3: CASKAGGHWETQYF

J: TRBJ2-1
size: -
V: TRBV20-1
D: TRBD2
DNA: TGCAGTGCTAGGACTAGCGGGAGGGCGAATGAGCAGTTCTTC
CDR3: CSARTSGRANEQFF

J: TRBJ2-2
size: few
V: TRBV21-1
D: -
DNA: TGTGCCAGCAGCACCGAGGAGAACACCGGGGAGCTGTTTTTT
CDR3: CASSTEENTGELFF

J: TRBJ2-2
size: few
V: TRBV9
D: -
DNA: TGTGCCAGCAGCCCCTCTCCTTTACAGGGAGTATCCGGGGAGCTGTTTTTT
CDR3: CASSPSPLQGVSGELFF

J: TRBJ2-5
size: -
V: TRBV2
D: -
DNA: TGTGCCAGCAGTGAAGAAGGAGGGCGGGGAGAGACCCAGTACTTC
CDR3: CASSEEGGRGETQYF

J: TRBJ2-5
size: few
V: TRBV27
D: TRBD2
DNA: TGTGCCAGCAGTTTGGGTAGCGGGAGGGTCTTTTCATGGGAGACCCAGTACTTC
CDR3: CASSLGSGRVFSWETQYF

J: TRBJ2-1
size: -
V: TRBV18
D: TRBD2
DNA: TGTGCCAGCTCACCACCGGCGGGACTAGCGGACTCCTACAATGAGCAGTTCTTC
CDR3: CASSPPAGLADSYNEQFF

J: TRBJ1-5
size: few
V: TRBV20-1
D: -
DNA: TGCAGTGCTAGAGCTTCGGCAGGGCCCCAGAAACAGCCCCAGCATTTT
CDR3: CSARASAGPQKQPQHF

J: TRBJ2-1
size: -
V: TRBV3-1
D: -
DNA: TGTGCCAGCAGCCAAGTCGTAACCTATAATGAGCAGTTCTTC
CDR3: CASSQVVTYNEQFF

J: TRBJ2-5
size: -
V: TRBV24-1
D: TRBD1
DNA: TGTGCCACCAGTGAGTCTACAGGGGGCGGCGAGACCCAGTACTTC
CDR3: CATSESTGGGETQYF

J: TRBJ2-3
size: -
V: TRBV10-3
D: TRBD2
DNA: TGTGCCATCAGTAGAGCGGGATTACAGAGCACAGATACGCAGTATTTT
CDR3: CAISRAGLQSTDTQYF

J: TRBJ2-7
size: few
V: TRBV6-5
D: -
DNA: TGTGCCAGCAGTTACTCGAGTCGGGAAAGGTGGGAGAACGAGCAGTACTTC
CDR3: CASSYSSRERWENEQYF

J: TRBJ2-7
size: few
V: TRBV6-2/TRBV6-3
D: TRBD2
DNA: TGTGCCAGCAGGAAAAACCCAATCGGACTAGCGGGAGGTTACGAGCAGTACTTC
CDR3: CASRKNPIGLAGGYEQYF

J: TRBJ2-7
size: few
V: TRBV9
D: TRBD2
DNA: TGTGCCAGCAGCCCACCTAGCGGGGGGGCCTCCTACGAGCAGTACTTC
CDR3: CASSPPSGGASYEQYF

J: TRBJ1-5
size: many
V: TRBV18
D: -
DNA: TGTGCCAGCTCACCAACGGCAGCCAATCAGCCCCAGCATTTT
CDR3: CASSPTAANQPQHF

J: TRBJ1-5
size: many
V: TRBV6-5
D: -
DNA: TGTGCCAGCAGTGACTCACAGGCCATAAATCAGCCCCAGCATTTT
CDR3: CASSDSQAINQPQHF

J: TRBJ2-1
size: -
V: TRBV6-2/TRBV6-3
D: -
DNA: TGTGCCAGCAGACGCCCCCTAGCAATTGAGCAGTTCTTC
CDR3: CASRRPLAIEQFF

J: TRBJ1-5
size: many
V: TRBV6-5
D: -
DNA: TGTGCCAGCAGTTACCCATCGAACAGGGAAGAGGGCAATCAGCCCCAGCATTTT
CDR3: CASSYPSNREEGNQPQHF

J: TRBJ1-1
size: many
V: TRBV7-9
D: TRBD1
DNA: TGTGCCACCCAACCGACAGGGTCGGACACTGAAGCTTTCTTT
CDR3: CATQPTGSDTEAFF

J: TRBJ2-5
size: many
V: TRBV7-2
D: TRBD1
DNA: TGTGCCAGCAGCTTGGGGACAGGAAGACAAGAGACCCAGTACTTC
CDR3: CASSLGTGRQETQYF

J: TRBJ1-1
size: -
V: TRBV9
D: -
DNA: TGTGCCAGCAGCGCTATACAGGGAGTGAACACTGAAGCTTTCTTT
CDR3: CASSAIQGVNTEAFF

J: TRBJ2-7
size: -
V: TRBV6-2/TRBV6-3
D: -
DNA: TGTGCCAGCAGTTACCTTACAAGCGAGCAGTACTTC
CDR3: CASSYLTSEQYF

J: TRBJ2-3
size: few
V: TRBV12-5
D: TRBD2
DNA: TGTGCTAGTGGTTTGTTAGCGGGGGCATCCACAGATACGCAGTATTTT
CDR3: CASGLLAGASTDTQYF

J: TRBJ1-6
size: -
V: TRBV12-3/TRBV12-4
D: -
DNA: TGTGCCAGCAGTGTCGGGACTGCTCTCTCACCCCTCCACTTT
CDR3: CASSVGTALSPLHF

J: TRBJ2-7
size: -
V: TRBV2
D: TRBD2
DNA: TGTGCCAGCAGTTGGGGGACTAGCGGCTACGAGCAGTACTTC
CDR3: CASSWGTSGYEQYF

J: TRBJ2-7
size: many
V: TRBV20-1
D: TRBD2
DNA: TGCAGTGCGGGGGGGGGTTCTTCCTACGAGCAGTACTTC
CDR3: CSAGGGSSYEQYF